Listed here are 22 T cell receptor beta chains from one sample, sequenced in a study of cytomegalovirus exposure and HLA in healthy donors. The PCR made use of 60 Vbeta and 13 Jbeta primers. Clones were sequenced by immunoSEQ multiplex PCR, and TCRdb holds only the in-frame ones, with some missing. The sample lists 150,000 to 200,000 clones; 81% were seen once. Sample: PBMCs. Every receptor here comes from a man aged 18-30 years in good health and CMV-seronegative.

In its sample, this clone was seen once. V is TRBV21-1 and J is TRBJ1-1. TRBV21-1 is a pseudogene locus. CDR3 length equals 14 residues. CDR3 sequence (DNA): TGTGCCAGCAGCTGGGAGGGAACCGGGACTGAAGCTTTCTTT. Protein sequence: CASSWEGTGTEAFF.

The chain has TRBV19 and TRBJ1-1, with D hard to call. Germline CDR1 reads LNHDA; CDR2 reads SQIVND (reference sequence). Deletions cut 3 bases from V and 0 bases from J, with 8 bases between. The CDR3 sequence is 14 residues long. CDR3 sequence: CASSIGLMNTEAFF. The CDR3, as DNA: TGTGCCAGTAGTATCGGACTGATGAACACTGAAGCTTTCTTT.

The chain couples TRBV4-3 to TRBJ2-5; D call uncertain. The V end was cut by 2 bases, the J end by 1 base, with 5 bases between. Germline-derived CDR1 and CDR2 are LGHNA and YSLEER. The CDR3 is made up of 13 amino acids. The CDR3 sequence: CASSQSIQETQYF. CDR3 sequence (DNA): TGCGCCAGCAGCCAAAGCATCCAAGAGACCCAGTACTTC.

The rearrangement uses TRBV6-6 and TRBJ1-5; D remains ambiguous. The length of the CDR3 is 14 residues. Trimming removed 2 bases at V and 9 bases at J, with 14 bases between. Germline lookup yields CDR1 MNHNY and CDR2 SVGAGI (reference sequence). The CDR3 sequence is CASSYRNRGAPQHF. CDR3 coding DNA: TGTGCCAGCAGTTACAGGAACCGGGGAGCGCCCCAGCATTTT.

The chain joins TRBV5-1 to TRBJ2-3, with 12 positions matching TRBD2. The V segment lost 5 bases and the J segment 3 bases; nucleotides outside the gene matches: 7. Germline values: CDR1 SGHRS, CDR2 YFSETQ. The length of the CDR3 is 16 residues. CDR3 amino acids: CASRLPTSGGTDTQYF. CDR3 coding DNA: TGCGCCAGCAGACTCCCTACTAGCGGGGGGACAGATACGCAGTATTTT.

The chain recombines TRBV4-3 with TRBJ2-7, with 9 bases lining up with TRBD2. With V trimmed by 2 bases and J by 5 bases, 7 bases remained unmatched. The CDR3 totals 15 residues. Germline V gives CDR1 LGHNA, CDR2 YSLEER. DNA for the CDR3: TGCGCCAGCAGCCAAAGGGCGGGAGGGCCCCACGAGCAGTACTTC. As protein: CASSQRAGGPHEQYF.

This clone has only a few counts. The chain recombines TRBV4-1 with TRBJ2-7; D perhaps matches TRBD2 (6 bases). CDR3 length: 18 amino acids. CDR1 is MGHRA, CDR2 YSYEKL, per germline. V lost 0 bases, J lost 2 bases, and 20 bases lay in between. CDR3 amino acids: CASSQDPLATLITYEQYF. The CDR3 DNA reads as TGCGCCAGCAGCCAAGATCCCCTAGCGACGCTCATTACCTACGAGCAGTACTTC.

V is TRBV7-6 and J is TRBJ2-1; perhaps TRBD2 as D (7 bases). V was shortened by 1 base and J by 6 bases, with 13 bases between the two germline ends. Germline V gene sequence: CDR1 SGHVS, CDR2 FNYEAQ. The CDR3 consists of 15 residues. The CDR3 spells CASSLEAGAPNEQFF. CDR3 nucleotides: TGTGCCAGCAGCTTAGAGGCGGGGGCCCCCAATGAGCAGTTCTTC.

The sample holds a few counts of this clone. This chain uses TRBV6-1 with TRBJ2-1, with TRBD2 identical over 10 bases. Germline V gives CDR1 MNHNS, CDR2 SASEGT. Trimming cost V 1 base and J 6 bases; bases outside gene matches: 3. CDR3 length: 15 amino acids. As DNA, the CDR3 is TGTGCCAGCAGTGAAGAATTAGCGGGGGGCAATGAGCAGTTCTTC. Protein product: CASSEELAGGNEQFF.

J is TRBJ2-5 and V is TRBV28; TRBD2 aligns across 7 bases. In germline, CDR1 is MDHEN, CDR2 SYDVKM. V dropped 1 base and J dropped 5; count of bases not matched to a gene: 7. CDR3 length: 15 residues. CDR3 amino acids: CASSLFGGTRETQYF. The CDR3 coding sequence is TGTGCCAGCAGTTTATTCGGGGGGACCCGGGAGACCCAGTACTTC.

The genes are TRBV6-5 and TRBJ1-1; D is unresolved. Germline loops: CDR1 MNHEY, CDR2 SVGAGI. The CDR3 is 13 amino acids. V lost 0 bases and J 4 bases, leaving 6 bases between the germline ends. The CDR3 region is CASSYSSVTEAFF. As DNA, the CDR3 is TGTGCCAGCAGTTACTCGAGTGTCACTGAAGCTTTCTTT.

V and J are TRBV2 and TRBJ1-2; the D gene is possibly TRBD1 (6 bases). Germline V CDR1 and CDR2: SNHLY, FYNNEI. The CDR3 contains 12 residues. The germline V and J ends were trimmed by 4 bases and 8 bases, with 11 bases remaining between them. The CDR3 DNA is TGTGCCAGCAGTGGAGGACAGCGCGGCTACACCTTC. Its translation: CASSGGQRGYTF. Full variable domain (rest looked up from reference TRBV2 and TRBJ1-2): EPEVTQTPSHQVTQMGQEVILRCVPISNHLYFYWYRQILGQKVEFLVSFYNNEISEKSEIFDDQFSVERPDGSNFTLKIRSTKLEDSAMYFCASSGGQRGYTFGSGTRLTVV.

This clone was counted a few times. This rearrangement joins TRBV11-2 to TRBJ2-5; possible D gene TRBD2, 7 bases. Looked up from germline, CDR1 is SGHAT and CDR2 is FQNNGV. V was clipped by 5 bases and J by 0 bases, with 13 bases between them. The CDR3 runs 15 residues. CDR3 residues: CASSPGGLYQETQYF. In nucleotides, the CDR3 is TGTGCCAGCAGCCCGGGGGGCTTATACCAAGAGACCCAGTACTTC. The whole variable domain, filled in from reference TRBV11-2 and TRBJ2-5, reads EAGVAQSPRYKIIEKRQSVAFWCNPISGHATLYWYQQILGQGPKLLIQFQNNGVVDDSQLPKDRFSAERLKGVDSTLKIQPAKLEDSAVYLCASSPGGLYQETQYFGPGTRLLVL.

V gene TRBV5-4 combines with J gene TRBJ2-2; D possibly corresponds to TRBD2 (5 bases). The germline V and J ends were trimmed by 1 base and 4 bases, with 8 bases remaining between them. The CDR3 length is 14 residues. The germline V gene has CDR1 SGHNT and CDR2 YYREEE (reference sequence). Here the CDR3 reads CASSLRGSTGELFF. In DNA, the CDR3 is TGTGCCAGCAGCTTGCGAGGGTCCACCGGGGAGCTGTTTTTT.

The chain links TRBV6-1 to TRBJ1-2; the match to TRBD1 covers 8 bases. With V trimmed by 6 bases and J by 4 bases, 10 bases remained unmatched. The CDR3 is made up of 15 amino acids. CDR1 is MNHNS and CDR2 is SASEGT in the germline V gene. DNA of the CDR3: TGTGCCAGCAGATTCGACAGGGGCAGGTCCTATGGCTACACCTTC. This sequence encodes CASRFDRGRSYGYTF.

V is TRBV10-3 and J is TRBJ1-4; TRBD1 matches at 9 bases. CDR3 length equals 15 residues. The V gene's germline CDR1 is ENHRY and CDR2 SYGVKD. The J segment lost 8 bases and the V segment lost 5 bases, leaving 9 bases of the junction unmatched. The CDR3 DNA sequence: TGTGCCATCAGTAACCCGGGACAGGGTCACGAAAAACTGTTTTTT. It codes for CAISNPGQGHEKLFF.

The chain has TRBV9 and TRBJ1-1; TRBD1 matches 7 bases. Trimming removed 5 bases from V and 8 bases from J; junction bases left unmatched: 12. Germline V CDR1 and CDR2: SGDLS, YYNGEE. The CDR3 contains 14 residues. The CDR3 sequence is CASRNENEQGEAFF. In DNA form, the CDR3 reads TGTGCCAGCAGAAATGAAAATGAACAGGGGGAAGCTTTCTTT.

The chain joins TRBV15 to TRBJ2-6; TRBD1 matches 11 bases. Germline loops: CDR1 LNHNV, CDR2 YYDKDF (reference sequence). The ends lost 1 base at V and 0 bases at J; junction bases unmatched: 2. The CDR3 sequence is 18 residues long. The CDR3 protein is CATSRGGTGGSGANVLTF. DNA for the CDR3: TGTGCCACCAGCAGAGGAGGGACAGGGGGCTCTGGGGCCAACGTCCTGACTTTC.

The gene calls are TRBV30 and TRBJ1-1, with D tentatively TRBD1 (5 bases). V was cut by 4 bases and J by 7 bases, with 13 bases left in between. Germline CDR1 is GTSNPN and CDR2 is SVGIG (reference sequence). CDR3 length: 12 residues. Here the CDR3 DNA reads TGTGCCTGGACGGGGGGGGAGGGTGAAGCTTTCTTT. Translation gives CAWTGGEGEAFF.

This clone was seen only a few times. The identical CDR3 is also encoded by other nucleotide sequences in the sample. The J gene is TRBJ1-5, the V gene TRBV23-1, with 7 bases lining up with TRBD1. TRBV23-1 has ORF status, its function being uncertain. There are 18 residues in the CDR3. The trim removed 10 bases at V and 4 bases at J, leaving 22 bases unmatched. The CDR3 sequence is CATPPTQGGSISNQPQHF. The CDR3 nucleotides read TGCGCCACCCCCCCAACCCAAGGGGGCAGCATCAGTAATCAGCCCCAGCATTTT.

Only a few counts were recorded for this clone. The junction differs from germline at one of its ends, possibly a read error. The V call is TRBV7-9, the J call TRBJ1-1; D is perhaps TRBD1 (5 bases). The germline gives CDR1 SEHNR, CDR2 FQNEAQ (reference sequence). The CDR3 totals 13 residues. The CDR3 is CASSQTGNTEAFF. The CDR3 DNA sequence: TGCGCCAGCAGCCAAACAGGGAACACTGAAGCTTTCTTT.

J is TRBJ1-1 and V is TRBV29-1, with 9 bases identical to TRBD1. The junction had 3 bases not matched to a gene; V was cut back by 6 bases and J by 1 base. This CDR3 has 13 residues. The germline V gene has CDR1 SQVTM and CDR2 ANQGSEA. CDR3 protein: CSVRDRENTEAFF. The CDR3, as DNA: TGCAGCGTCAGGGACAGGGAGAACACTGAAGCTTTCTTT.